These T cell receptor beta chains were read from a single sample in a study of T cell changes during pregnancy in multiple sclerosis. This table comes from immunoSEQ multiplex PCR, and its TCRdb copy is limited to in-frame clones, with some not included. The sample includes 90,000 to 100,000 clones, about 92% of them seen just once. The input for sequencing was peripheral blood, taken after pregnancy. The origin of the receptors is a female donor in good health, enrolled as a control in a pregnancy study. CDR3s include the opening cysteine and the closing phenylalanine or tryptophan. A D gene is named only where the DNA matches it firmly. Clone size appears in some rows only: once, few, many, or a class for an expanded clone.

size: -; length: 15; J: TRBJ1-6; V: TRBV5-1; D: -; CDR3: CASSATSSYNSPLHF; DNA: TGCGCCAGCAGCGCCACCAGCTCCTATAATTCACCCCTCCACTTT
size: -; length: 15; J: TRBJ2-1; V: TRBV5-1; D: TRBD2; CDR3: CASSPGGRGSNEQFF; DNA: TGCGCCAGCAGCCCCGGGGGGAGAGGTAGCAATGAGCAGTTCTTC
size: once; length: 15; J: TRBJ2-3; V: TRBV9; D: -; CDR3: CASSVSGTFTDTQYF; DNA: TGTGCCAGCAGCGTCTCCGGGACTTTCACAGATACGCAGTATTTT
size: -; length: 18; J: TRBJ2-2; V: TRBV4-1; D: -; CDR3: CASSQAADRAGGTGELFF; DNA: TGCGCCAGCAGCCAAGCCGCAGACAGGGCCGGGGGCACCGGGGAGCTGTTTTTT
size: once; length: 15; J: TRBJ2-1; V: TRBV11-2; D: TRBD2; CDR3: CASSLGGMGGGEQFF; DNA: TGTGCCAGCAGCTTAGGGGGTATGGGGGGGGGTGAGCAGTTCTTC
size: -; length: 13; J: TRBJ2-7; V: TRBV19; D: TRBD1; CDR3: CASSRDSIYEQYF; DNA: TGTGCCAGTAGTCGGGACAGCATCTACGAGCAGTACTTC
size: -; length: 13; J: TRBJ1-3; V: TRBV19; D: -; CDR3: CASSWTAGNTIYF; DNA: TGTGCCAGTAGTTGGACAGCTGGAAACACCATATATTTT
size: -; length: 13; J: TRBJ2-7; V: TRBV19; D: -; CDR3: CASSIGISYEQYF; DNA: TGTGCCAGTAGTATAGGTATTTCCTACGAGCAGTACTTC
size: -; length: 17; J: TRBJ2-1; V: TRBV19; D: TRBD1; CDR3: CASSSPSSGGRGNEQFF; DNA: TGTGCCAGTAGTAGCCCCTCGTCAGGGGGACGAGGGAATGAGCAGTTCTTC
size: -; length: 13; J: TRBJ2-2; V: TRBV11-3; D: TRBD1; CDR3: CASSATGPGELFF; DNA: TGTGCCAGCAGCGCGACAGGGCCCGGGGAGCTGTTTTTT
size: -; length: 14; J: TRBJ1-2; V: TRBV7-9; D: -; CDR3: CASSSGQINYGYTF; DNA: TGTGCCAGCAGCTCAGGACAGATAAACTATGGCTACACCTTC
size: -; length: 15; J: TRBJ2-7; V: TRBV28; D: -; CDR3: CASSPPRQVPDEQYF; DNA: TGTGCCAGCAGCCCCCCACGACAGGTCCCGGACGAGCAGTACTTC
size: -; length: 15; J: TRBJ2-5; V: TRBV5-1; D: -; CDR3: CASSLEGGRQETQYF; DNA: TGCGCCAGCAGCTTGGAGGGGGGGAGACAAGAGACCCAGTACTTC
size: -; length: 14; J: TRBJ1-6; V: TRBV19; D: TRBD1; CDR3: CASSTDRSNSPLHF; DNA: TGTGCCAGTAGTACGGACAGGAGTAATTCACCCCTCCACTTT
size: -; length: 14; J: TRBJ1-1; V: TRBV5-1; D: -; CDR3: CASSLVRVNTEAFF; DNA: TGCGCCAGCAGCTTGGTCCGTGTAAACACTGAAGCTTTCTTT
size: -; length: 16; J: TRBJ2-2; V: TRBV9; D: TRBD2; CDR3: CASSAPGRGYTGELFF; DNA: TGTGCCAGCAGCGCCCCCGGGCGGGGGTACACCGGGGAGCTGTTTTTT
size: -; length: 12; J: TRBJ1-1; V: TRBV7-6; D: -; CDR3: CASSQGGTEAFF; DNA: TGTGCCAGCAGCCAAGGGGGCACTGAAGCTTTCTTT
size: -; length: 15; J: TRBJ1-6; V: TRBV7-9; D: -; CDR3: CASKGGVSSDSPLHF; DNA: TGTGCCAGCAAAGGGGGTGTCTCATCGGATTCACCCCTCCACTTT
size: -; length: 13; J: TRBJ2-7; V: TRBV11-2; D: -; CDR3: CASSLDLAAEQYF; DNA: TGTGCCAGCAGCTTAGATCTGGCGGCAGAGCAGTACTTC
size: -; length: 16; J: TRBJ1-5; V: TRBV5-8; D: TRBD1; CDR3: CASSLPQGAGGQPQHF; DNA: TGTGCCAGCAGCTTACCCCAGGGGGCAGGCGGACAGCCCCAGCATTTT
size: -; length: 16; J: TRBJ2-5; V: TRBV7-9; D: -; CDR3: CASSNSIGGGAETQYF; DNA: TGTGCCAGCAGCAATAGCATTGGAGGGGGGGCAGAGACCCAGTACTTC
size: -; length: 16; J: TRBJ2-2; V: TRBV6-6; D: -; CDR3: CASCLGQAQNTGELFF; DNA: TGTGCCAGCTGCCTCGGACAAGCCCAAAACACCGGGGAGCTGTTTTTT
size: -; length: 14; J: TRBJ2-7; V: TRBV5-1; D: TRBD1; CDR3: CASSLGQGLYEQYF; DNA: TGCGCCAGCAGCTTAGGACAGGGTTTATATGAGCAGTACTTC
size: few; length: 14; J: TRBJ1-1; V: TRBV30; D: -; CDR3: CAWSVGSGVTEAFF; DNA: TGTGCCTGGAGTGTAGGGTCAGGGGTCACTGAAGCTTTCTTT
size: -; length: 14; J: TRBJ2-7; V: TRBV6-5; D: TRBD2; CDR3: CASSSSSGGREQYF; DNA: TGTGCCAGCAGTTCATCTAGCGGGGGGCGCGAGCAGTACTTC
size: once; length: 17; J: TRBJ1-2; V: TRBV9; D: TRBD1; CDR3: CASSVVGGVDRAYGYTF; DNA: TGTGCCAGCAGCGTAGTAGGAGGGGTAGACAGGGCCTATGGCTACACCTTC
size: -; length: 14; J: TRBJ2-1; V: TRBV27; D: TRBD2; CDR3: CASNRLAGGYEQFF; DNA: TGTGCCAGCAACCGACTAGCGGGAGGATATGAGCAGTTCTTC
size: -; length: 13; J: TRBJ2-7; V: TRBV11-2; D: -; CDR3: CASRSNRAYEQYF; DNA: TGTGCCAGCAGGTCTAACCGCGCCTACGAGCAGTACTTC
size: -; length: 15; J: TRBJ2-7; V: TRBV27; D: -; CDR3: CASSLAGDRSYEQYF; DNA: TGTGCCAGCAGTTTAGCAGGAGACAGGTCCTACGAGCAGTACTTC
size: -; length: 12; J: TRBJ1-6; V: TRBV2; D: TRBD1; CDR3: CASSEQGEVLHF; DNA: TGTGCCAGCAGTGAGCAGGGGGAGGTCCTCCACTTT
size: -; length: 14; J: TRBJ1-1; V: TRBV5-1; D: TRBD1; CDR3: CASSSGQGATEAFF; DNA: TGCGCCAGCAGCTCCGGACAGGGGGCCACTGAAGCTTTCTTT
size: -; length: 15; J: TRBJ2-7; V: TRBV9; D: TRBD1; CDR3: CASSASGQGAYEQYF; DNA: TGTGCCAGCAGCGCGTCGGGACAGGGGGCCTACGAGCAGTACTTC
size: -; length: 13; J: TRBJ1-2; V: TRBV19; D: -; CDR3: CASSFRVNYGYTF; DNA: TGTGCCAGTAGCTTCAGGGTTAACTATGGCTACACCTTC
size: once; length: 16; J: TRBJ2-7; V: TRBV2; D: TRBD1; CDR3: CASSEVRGQGGSEQYF; DNA: TGTGCCAGCAGTGAGGTCAGGGGACAGGGGGGGAGCGAGCAGTACTTC
size: -; length: 16; J: TRBJ1-2; V: TRBV19; D: TRBD1; CDR3: CASSIGDSLSNYGYTF; DNA: TGTGCCAGTAGTATTGGGGACAGCCTCTCTAACTATGGCTACACCTTC
size: -; length: 13; J: TRBJ2-3; V: TRBV2; D: -; CDR3: CASSGTDTDTQYF; DNA: TGTGCCAGCAGTGGGACAGACACAGATACGCAGTATTTT
size: -; length: 11; J: TRBJ2-7; V: TRBV11-2; D: -; CDR3: CASSYEDEQYF; DNA: TGTGCCAGCAGCTACGAGGACGAGCAGTACTTC
size: -; length: 17; J: TRBJ1-3; V: TRBV7-8; D: -; CDR3: CASSYRTESNSGNTIYF; DNA: TGTGCCAGCAGCTACCGGACAGAGTCTAACTCTGGAAACACCATATATTTT
size: -; length: 13; J: TRBJ2-2; V: TRBV5-1; D: -; CDR3: CASSQTSAGELFF; DNA: TGCGCCAGCAGCCAAACTAGTGCCGGGGAGCTGTTTTTT
size: once; length: 15; J: TRBJ1-3; V: TRBV18; D: TRBD1; CDR3: CASSPRGQRGNTIYF; DNA: TGTGCCAGCTCACCAAGGGGACAGCGAGGAAACACCATATATTTT